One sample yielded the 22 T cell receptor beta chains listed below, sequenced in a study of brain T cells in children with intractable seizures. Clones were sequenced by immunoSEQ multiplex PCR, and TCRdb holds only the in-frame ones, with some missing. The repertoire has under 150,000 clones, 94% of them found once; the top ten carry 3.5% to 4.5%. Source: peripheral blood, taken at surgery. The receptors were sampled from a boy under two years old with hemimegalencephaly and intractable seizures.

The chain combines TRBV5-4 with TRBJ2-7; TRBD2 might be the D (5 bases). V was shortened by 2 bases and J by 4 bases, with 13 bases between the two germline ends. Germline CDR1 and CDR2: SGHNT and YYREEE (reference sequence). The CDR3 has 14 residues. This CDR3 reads CASSFPGYRYEQYF. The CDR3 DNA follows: TGTGCCAGCAGCTTTCCGGGATATCGGTACGAGCAGTACTTC. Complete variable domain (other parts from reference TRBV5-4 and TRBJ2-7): ETGVTQSPTHLIKTRGQQVTLRCSSQSGHNTVSWYQQALGQGPQFIFQYYREEENGRGNFPPRFSGLQFPNYSSELNVNALELDDSALYLCASSFPGYRYEQYFGPGTRLTVT.

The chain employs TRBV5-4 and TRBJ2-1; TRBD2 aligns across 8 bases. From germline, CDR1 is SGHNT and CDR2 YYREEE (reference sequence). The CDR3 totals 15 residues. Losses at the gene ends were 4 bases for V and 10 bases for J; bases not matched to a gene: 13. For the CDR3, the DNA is TGTGCCAGCAGCCCCCCGGGACTAGGGGTGGAAGAGCAGTTCTTC. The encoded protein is CASSPPGLGVEEQFF.

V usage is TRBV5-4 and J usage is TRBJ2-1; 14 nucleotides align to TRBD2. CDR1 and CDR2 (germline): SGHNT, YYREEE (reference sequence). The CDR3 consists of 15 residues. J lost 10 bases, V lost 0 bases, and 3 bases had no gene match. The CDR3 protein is CASSLGLAGGYEQFF. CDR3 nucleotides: TGTGCCAGCAGCTTGGGACTAGCGGGAGGGTACGAGCAGTTCTTC. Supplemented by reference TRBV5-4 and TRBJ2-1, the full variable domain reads ETGVTQSPTHLIKTRGQQVTLRCSSQSGHNTVSWYQQALGQGPQFIFQYYREEENGRGNFPPRFSGLQFPNYSSELNVNALELDDSALYLCASSLGLAGGYEQFFGPGTRLTVL.

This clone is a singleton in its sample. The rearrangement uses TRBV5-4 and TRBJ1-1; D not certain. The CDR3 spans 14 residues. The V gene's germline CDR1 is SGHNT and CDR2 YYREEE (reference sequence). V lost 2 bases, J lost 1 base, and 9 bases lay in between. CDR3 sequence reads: CASSLPRQNTEAFF. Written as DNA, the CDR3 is TGTGCCAGCAGCTTACCCCGGCAGAACACTGAAGCTTTCTTT.

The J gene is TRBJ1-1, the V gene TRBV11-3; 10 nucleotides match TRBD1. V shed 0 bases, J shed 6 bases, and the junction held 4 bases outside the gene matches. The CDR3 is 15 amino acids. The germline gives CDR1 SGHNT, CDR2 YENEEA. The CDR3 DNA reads TGTGCCAGCAGCTTAGAAGGGACAGGGGCCCCTGAAGCTTTCTTT. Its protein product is CASSLEGTGAPEAFF.

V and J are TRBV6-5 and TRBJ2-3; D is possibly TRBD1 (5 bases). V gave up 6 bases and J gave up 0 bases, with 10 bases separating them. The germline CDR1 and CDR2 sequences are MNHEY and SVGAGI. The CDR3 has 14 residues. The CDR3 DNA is TGTGCCAGCAGGGGGCCACCAAGCACAGATACGCAGTATTTT. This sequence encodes CASRGPPSTDTQYF.

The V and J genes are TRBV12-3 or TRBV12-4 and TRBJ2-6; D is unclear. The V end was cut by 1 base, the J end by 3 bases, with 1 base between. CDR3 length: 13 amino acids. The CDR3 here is CASSLGGANVLTF. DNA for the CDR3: TGTGCCAGCAGTTTAGGTGGGGCCAACGTCCTGACTTTC.

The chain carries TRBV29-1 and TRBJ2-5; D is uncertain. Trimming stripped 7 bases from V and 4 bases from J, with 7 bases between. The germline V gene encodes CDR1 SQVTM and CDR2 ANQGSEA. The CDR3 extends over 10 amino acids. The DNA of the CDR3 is TGCAGCGCCCTCAGAGAGACCCAGTACTTC. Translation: CSALRETQYF. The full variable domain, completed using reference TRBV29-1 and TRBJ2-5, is SAVISQKPSRDICQRGTSLTIQCQVDSQVTMMFWYRQQPGQSLTLIATANQGSEATYESGFVIDKFPISRPNLTFSTLTVSNMSPEDSSIYLCSALRETQYFGPGTRLLVL.

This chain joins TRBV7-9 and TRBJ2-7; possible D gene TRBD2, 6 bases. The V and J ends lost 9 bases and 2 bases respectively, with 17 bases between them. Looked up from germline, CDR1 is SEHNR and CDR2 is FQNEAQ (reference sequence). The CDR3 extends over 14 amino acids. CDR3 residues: CARSGCREAYEQYF. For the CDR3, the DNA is TGTGCCAGGAGTGGCTGCAGGGAGGCCTACGAGCAGTACTTC.

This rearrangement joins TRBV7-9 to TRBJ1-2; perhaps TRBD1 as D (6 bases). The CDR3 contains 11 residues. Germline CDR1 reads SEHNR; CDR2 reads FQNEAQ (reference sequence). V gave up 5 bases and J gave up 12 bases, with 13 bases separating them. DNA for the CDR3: TGTGCCAGCAGCCCTACGGGGGCCGACACCTTC. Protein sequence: CASSPTGADTF.

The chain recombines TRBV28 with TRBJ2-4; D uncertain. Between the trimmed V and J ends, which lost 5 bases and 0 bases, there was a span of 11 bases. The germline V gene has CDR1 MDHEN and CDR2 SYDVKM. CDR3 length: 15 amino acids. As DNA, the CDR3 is TGTGCCAGCAGTGAGTCCCTCGGAGCCAAAAACATTCAGTACTTC. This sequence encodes CASSESLGAKNIQYF.

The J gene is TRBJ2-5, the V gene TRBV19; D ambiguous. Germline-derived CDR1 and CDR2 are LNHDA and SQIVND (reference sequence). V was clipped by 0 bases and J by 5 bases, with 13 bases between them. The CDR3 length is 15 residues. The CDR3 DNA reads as TGTGCCAGTAGTATAGACCGACTCCCCGGGGAGACCCAGTACTTC. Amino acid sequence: CASSIDRLPGETQYF.

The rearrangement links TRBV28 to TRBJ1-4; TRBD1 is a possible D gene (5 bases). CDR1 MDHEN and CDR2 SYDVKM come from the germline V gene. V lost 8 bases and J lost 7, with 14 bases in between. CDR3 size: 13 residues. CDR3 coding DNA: TGTGCCAGCCGTGTGGGGGGTGGTGAAAAACTGTTTTTT. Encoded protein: CASRVGGGEKLFF.

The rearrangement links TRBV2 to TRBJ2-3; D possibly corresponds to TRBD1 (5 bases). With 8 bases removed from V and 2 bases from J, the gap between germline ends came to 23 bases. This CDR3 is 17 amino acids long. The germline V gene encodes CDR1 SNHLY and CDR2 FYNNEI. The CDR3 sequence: CASDLGHSGPNTDTQYF. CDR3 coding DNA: TGTGCCAGCGACTTGGGGCACTCGGGCCCCAACACAGATACGCAGTATTTT.

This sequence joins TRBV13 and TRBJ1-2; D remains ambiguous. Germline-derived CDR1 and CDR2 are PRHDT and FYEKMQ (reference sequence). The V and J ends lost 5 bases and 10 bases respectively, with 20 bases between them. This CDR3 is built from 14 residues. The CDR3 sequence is CASSRTGPRDVYTF. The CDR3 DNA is TGTGCCAGCAGCCGAACGGGCCCCCGGGATGTCTACACCTTC.

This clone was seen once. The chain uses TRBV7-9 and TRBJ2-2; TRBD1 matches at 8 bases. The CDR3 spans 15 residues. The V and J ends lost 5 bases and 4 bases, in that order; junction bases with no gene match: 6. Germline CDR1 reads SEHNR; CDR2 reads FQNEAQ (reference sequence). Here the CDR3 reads CASSPGTGVTGELFF. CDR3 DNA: TGTGCCAGCAGCCCCGGGACAGGTGTCACCGGGGAGCTGTTTTTT.

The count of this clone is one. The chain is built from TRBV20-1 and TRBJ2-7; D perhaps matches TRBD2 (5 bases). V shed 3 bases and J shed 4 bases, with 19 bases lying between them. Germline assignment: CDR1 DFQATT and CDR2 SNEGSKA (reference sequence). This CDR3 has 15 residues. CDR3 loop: CSASPGSEFRYEQYF. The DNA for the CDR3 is TGCAGTGCTAGTCCGGGGTCGGAGTTCAGGTACGAGCAGTACTTC.

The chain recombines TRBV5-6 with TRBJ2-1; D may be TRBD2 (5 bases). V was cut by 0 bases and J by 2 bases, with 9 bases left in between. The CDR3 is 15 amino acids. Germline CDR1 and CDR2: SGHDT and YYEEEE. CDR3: CASSLVLAAYNEQFF. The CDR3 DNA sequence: TGTGCCAGCAGCTTGGTCCTAGCTGCCTACAATGAGCAGTTCTTC. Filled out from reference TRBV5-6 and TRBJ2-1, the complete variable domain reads DAGVTQSPTHLIKTRGQQVTLRCSPKSGHDTVSWYQQALGQGPQFIFQYYEEEERQRGNFPDRFSGHQFPNYSSELNVNALLLGDSALYLCASSLVLAAYNEQFFGPGTRLTVL.

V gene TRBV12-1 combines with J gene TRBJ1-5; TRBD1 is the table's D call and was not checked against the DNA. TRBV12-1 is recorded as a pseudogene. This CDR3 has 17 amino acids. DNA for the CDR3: TGTGCCAGCAGCTTATATTTTTGGACAGGGGGCGATCAGCCCCAGCATTTT. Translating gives CASSLYFWTGGDQPQHF.

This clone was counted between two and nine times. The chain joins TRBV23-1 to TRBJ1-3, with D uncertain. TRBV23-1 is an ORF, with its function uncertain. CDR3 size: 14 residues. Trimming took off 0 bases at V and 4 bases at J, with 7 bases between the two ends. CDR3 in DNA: TGCGCCAGCAGTCAATCGAGAGGGGGAAACACCATATATTTT. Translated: CASSQSRGGNTIYF.

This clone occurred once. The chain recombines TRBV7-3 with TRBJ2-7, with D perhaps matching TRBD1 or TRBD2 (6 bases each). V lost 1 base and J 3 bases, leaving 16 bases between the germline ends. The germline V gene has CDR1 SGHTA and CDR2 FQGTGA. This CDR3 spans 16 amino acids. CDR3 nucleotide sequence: TGTGCCAGCAGCTTAAAGGGGGGACAACTCAGCTACGAGCAGTACTTC. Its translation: CASSLKGGQLSYEQYF.

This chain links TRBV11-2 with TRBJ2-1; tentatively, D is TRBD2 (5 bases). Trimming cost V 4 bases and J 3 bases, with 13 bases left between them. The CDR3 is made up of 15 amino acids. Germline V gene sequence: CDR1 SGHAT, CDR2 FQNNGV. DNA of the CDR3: TGTGCCAGCAGCTCCCAGTTGGCGGGCTACAATGAGCAGTTCTTC. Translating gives CASSSQLAGYNEQFF.